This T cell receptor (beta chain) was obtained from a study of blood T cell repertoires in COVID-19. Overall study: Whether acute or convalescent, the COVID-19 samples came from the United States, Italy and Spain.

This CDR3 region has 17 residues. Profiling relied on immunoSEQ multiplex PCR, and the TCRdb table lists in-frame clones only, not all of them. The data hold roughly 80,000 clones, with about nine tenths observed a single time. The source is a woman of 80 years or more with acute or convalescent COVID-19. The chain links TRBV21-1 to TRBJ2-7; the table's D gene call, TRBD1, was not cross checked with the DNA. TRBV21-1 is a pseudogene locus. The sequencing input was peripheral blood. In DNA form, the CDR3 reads TGTGCCAGCAGCAAAGTAGGACAGGGCAAAAATCTCTACGAGCAGTACTTC. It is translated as CASSKVGQGKNLYEQYF.